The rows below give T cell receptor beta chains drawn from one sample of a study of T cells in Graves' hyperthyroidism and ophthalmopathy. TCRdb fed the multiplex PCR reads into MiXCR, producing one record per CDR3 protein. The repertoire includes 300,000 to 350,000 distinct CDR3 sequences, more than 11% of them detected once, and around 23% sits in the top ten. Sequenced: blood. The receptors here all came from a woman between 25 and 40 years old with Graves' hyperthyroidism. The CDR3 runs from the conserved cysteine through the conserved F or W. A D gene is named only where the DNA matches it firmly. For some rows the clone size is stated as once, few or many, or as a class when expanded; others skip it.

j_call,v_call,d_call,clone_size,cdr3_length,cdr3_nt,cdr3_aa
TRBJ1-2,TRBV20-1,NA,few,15,TGCAGTGCTGGTCCAGTAGCTGGACTTTCAACTGGCTACACCTTC,CSAGPVAGLSTGYTF
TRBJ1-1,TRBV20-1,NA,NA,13,TGCAGTGCCGAAAGTGGGGCGGGAACTGAAGCTTTCTTT,CSAESGAGTEAFF
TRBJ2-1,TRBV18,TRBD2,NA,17,TGTGCCAGCTCACCCTCTGTAGCGGGAGAAATGATCAATGAGCAGTTCTTC,CASSPSVAGEMINEQFF
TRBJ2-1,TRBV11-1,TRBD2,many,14,TGTGCCAGCAGCTGGACTAGCGGAAACAATGAGCAGTTCTTC,CASSWTSGNNEQFF
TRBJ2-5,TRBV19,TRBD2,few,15,TGTGCCAGTAGTACCCAGGGAGGGGTCCAAGAGACCCAGTACTTC,CASSTQGGVQETQYF
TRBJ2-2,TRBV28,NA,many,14,TGTGCCAGCAGTAGTACAGGGGGGGCCGGGGAGCTGTTTTTT,CASSSTGGAGELFF
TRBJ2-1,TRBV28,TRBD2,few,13,TGTGCCAGCATAGCGGGTCTCTACAATGAGCAGTTCTTC,CASIAGLYNEQFF
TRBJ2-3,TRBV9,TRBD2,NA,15,TGTGCCAGCAGCCAGACTAGCGGTTTCACAGATACGCAGTATTTT,CASSQTSGFTDTQYF
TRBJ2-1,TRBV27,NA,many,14,TGTGCCAGCAGTTCCCCCCTCGGGATCGGTGAGCAGTTCTTC,CASSSPLGIGEQFF
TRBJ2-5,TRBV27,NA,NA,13,TGTGCCAGCAGTAAGGACACAGAAGAGACCCAGTACTTC,CASSKDTEETQYF
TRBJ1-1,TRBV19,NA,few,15,TGTGCCAGTAGTATAGATCTGGGTCTGAACACTGAAGCTTTCTTT,CASSIDLGLNTEAFF
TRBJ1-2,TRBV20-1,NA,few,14,TGCAGTGGCAACACTGGATCATCTAACTATGGCTACACCTTC,CSGNTGSSNYGYTF
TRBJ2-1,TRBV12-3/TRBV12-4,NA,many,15,TGTGCCAGCAGTCCCGCTACAAGCTCCTACAATGAGCAGTTCTTC,CASSPATSSYNEQFF
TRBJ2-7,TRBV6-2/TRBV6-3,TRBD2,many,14,TGTGCCACCAACCCCACTAGCGGGAGCTACGAGCAGTACTTC,CATNPTSGSYEQYF
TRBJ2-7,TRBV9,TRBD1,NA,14,TGTGCCAGCAGCCCAAGACAGGGGTCATCCGAGCAGTACTTC,CASSPRQGSSEQYF
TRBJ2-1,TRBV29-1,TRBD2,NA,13,TGCAGCGTTGAACTAGCGGGCCTCAATGAGCAGTTCTTC,CSVELAGLNEQFF